These 21 T cell receptor beta chains were all obtained from the same sample, sequenced in a study of T cell repertoires in cytomegalovirus infection. TCRdb independently ran MiXCR on the reads; one entry per CDR3 protein. Here the sample spans fewer than 85,000 distinct CDR3 sequences, over 3.5% being singletons. Sequencing was performed on PBMCs. All receptors come from a human donor in good health (CMV status not recorded). Some clones in this sample may be carry-over from other donors' samples.

This clonotype was detected ten times or more. The chain joins TRBV6-2 or TRBV6-3 to TRBJ2-2, with D unresolved. V lost 1 base to trimming and J lost 6 bases, with 9 bases between them. The CDR3 is 14 amino acids. CDR1 is MNHEY, CDR2 SVGEGT, per germline. The CDR3 DNA reads as TGTGCCAGCAGTTACTTGCGGTTTCCCGGGGAGCTGTTTTTT. Protein sequence: CASSYLRFPGELFF.

The sample holds many counts of this clonotype. This sequence joins TRBV7-2 and TRBJ1-1, with D maybe TRBD1 (5 bases). CDR1 and CDR2 (germline): SGHTA, FQGNSA. V lost 1 base to trimming and J lost 5 bases, with 11 bases between them. The CDR3 has 14 amino acids. The CDR3 bases are TGTGCCAGCAGCTTAGTGGGGGGAGAAACTGAAGCTTTCTTT. Translated: CASSLVGGETEAFF.

Ten or more counts support this clonotype. The gene calls are TRBV14 and TRBJ2-6, with D tentatively TRBD1 (6 bases). The length of the CDR3 is 17 residues. Trimming cost V 4 bases and J 1 base, with 14 bases left between them. Germline CDR1 reads SGHDN; CDR2 reads FVKESK. CDR3 sequence (DNA): TGTGCCAGCAGCCTACGGGACATTCGATCTGGGGCCAACGTCCTGACTTTC. It specifies CASSLRDIRSGANVLTF.

This sequence joins TRBV10-3 and TRBJ2-7; TRBD1 agrees at 10 bases. Per germline, CDR1 ENHRY and CDR2 SYGVKD. The CDR3 covers 15 residues. V was clipped by 6 bases and J by 1 base; unmatched bases: 6. The CDR3 protein is CAIRGGTGESYEQYF. CDR3 bases: TGTGCCATCAGAGGGGGGACAGGGGAATCCTACGAGCAGTACTTC.

In the case of this clonotype: Its ends do not fully match the called genes, so a read error is possible. The chain recombines TRBV7-2 with TRBJ2-7; TRBD1 or TRBD2 may be the D gene (5 bases each). Germline V CDR1 and CDR2: SGHTA, FQGNSA. There are 14 residues in the CDR3. The CDR3 coding sequence is TGTGCCACCAGCTTCGTCGGGACGTATTACGAGCAGTACTTC. Translated, it gives CATSFVGTYYEQYF.

The table lists this clonotype with many counts. The rearrangement uses TRBV7-2 and TRBJ2-5; possible D gene TRBD1, 6 bases. CDR1 and CDR2 (germline): SGHTA, FQGNSA. V lost 1 base to trimming and J lost 4 bases, with 10 bases between them. The CDR3 runs to 14 residues. The CDR3 sequence: CASSLVVGGETQYF. CDR3 bases: TGTGCCAGCAGCTTAGTGGTAGGGGGAGAGACCCAGTACTTC.

There are many counts of this clonotype. The gene calls are TRBV7-6 and TRBJ2-7, with TRBD2 matching over 7 bases. The CDR3 is 15 residues long. The V gene's germline CDR1 is SGHVS and CDR2 FNYEAQ. J gave up 4 bases and V 1 base, and 7 bases lay outside the gene matches. CDR3 sequence (DNA): TGTGCCAGCAGCTTAGAGGCTAGCGGAGTATACGAGCAGTACTTC. Translation: CASSLEASGVYEQYF.

This clonotype was counted at least ten times. This chain connects TRBV7-2 to TRBJ1-5; no definite D call. Germline lookup yields CDR1 SGHTA and CDR2 FQGNSA. V dropped 4 bases and J dropped 6 bases, with 13 bases sitting between them. This CDR3 contains 14 residues. The CDR3 protein is CASSYTGFSQPQHF. Written as DNA, the CDR3 is TGTGCCAGCAGCTATACGGGATTCTCTCAGCCCCAGCATTTT.

This clonotype was counted many times. J is TRBJ2-2 and V is TRBV7-2; tentative D call: TRBD1 (6 bases). Germline V CDR1 and CDR2: SGHTA, FQGNSA. The CDR3 is 14 residues long. V was clipped by 0 bases and J by 6 bases, with 8 bases between them. For the CDR3, the DNA is TGTGCCAGCAGCTTAGCGCGGACAGCCGGGGAGCTGTTTTTT. Encoded protein: CASSLARTAGELFF.

This clonotype has at least ten counts. This chain uses TRBV7-2 with TRBJ2-5; 10 bases align to TRBD2. CDR1 is SGHTA, CDR2 FQGNSA, per germline. The junction had 6 bases not matched to a gene; V was cut back by 3 bases and J by 5 bases. This CDR3 is 15 amino acids long. CDR3 in DNA: TGTGCCAGCAGCTTCCAGCGGGGGGGCGGGGAGACCCAGTACTTC. Translation gives CASSFQRGGGETQYF.

This clonotype was counted at least ten times. The gene calls are TRBV20-1 and TRBJ1-3; D is perhaps TRBD1 (6 bases). Germline V gives CDR1 DFQATT, CDR2 SNEGSKA (reference sequence). The germline V and J ends were trimmed by 0 bases and 0 bases, with 18 bases remaining between them. The CDR3 runs to 18 residues. CDR3 bases: TGCAGTGCTAGAGATGGGGGGCGGTCGGTGATCTCTGGAAACACCATATATTTT. Translation gives CSARDGGRSVISGNTIYF.

This clonotype was recorded many times. J is TRBJ2-6 and V is TRBV28; TRBD1 aligns across 9 bases. V shed 6 bases, J shed 4 bases, and the junction held 7 bases outside the gene matches. Germline values: CDR1 MDHEN, CDR2 SYDVKM. CDR3 length: 16 residues. CDR3 region: CASRNDRGNGANVLTF. For the CDR3, the DNA is TGTGCCAGCAGAAACGACAGGGGGAACGGGGCCAACGTCCTGACTTTC.

There are many counts of this clonotype. The chain joins TRBV7-8 to TRBJ1-3, with TRBD1 matching over 7 bases. CDR1 and CDR2 (germline): SGHVS, FQNEAQ. This CDR3 has 14 amino acids. V trimming: 4 bases; J trimming: 4 bases; junction bases outside the gene matches: 4. The CDR3 here is CASSWQGVGNTIYF. The CDR3 DNA reads as TGTGCCAGCAGCTGGCAGGGGGTCGGAAACACCATATATTTT.

Ten or more counts support this clonotype. The chain uses TRBV7-3 and TRBJ2-1; perhaps TRBD1 as D (5 bases). The length of the CDR3 is 15 residues. From germline, CDR1 is SGHTA and CDR2 FQGTGA. V was trimmed by 1 base and J by 9 bases, leaving 16 bases between them. The CDR3 DNA sequence: TGTGCCAGCAGCTTAAGTCAGGGCCGATCTCCTGAGCAGTTCTTC. Amino acid sequence: CASSLSQGRSPEQFF.

This clonotype was counted many times. V is TRBV7-2 and J is TRBJ2-7; weak D call: TRBD2 (5 bases). V was pared by 1 base and J by 2 bases, with 9 bases between. The CDR3 is made up of 14 amino acids. CDR1 is SGHTA, CDR2 FQGNSA, per germline. Written as DNA, the CDR3 is TGTGCCAGCAGCTTAGGTCCTAGCCCCTACGAGCAGTACTTC. This gives the protein CASSLGPSPYEQYF.

This clonotype has a count of ten or more. The chain uses TRBV10-3 and TRBJ2-7; no reliable D call. The CDR3 covers 12 residues. V was clipped by 2 bases and J by 10 bases, with 12 bases between them. CDR1 ENHRY and CDR2 SYGVKD come from the germline V gene. CDR3 in DNA: TGTGCCATCAGTGAGCTCCCTGGACGCCAGTACTTC. Amino acid sequence: CAISELPGRQYF.

Many counts were recorded for this clonotype. The chain has TRBV7-9 and TRBJ2-3; D ambiguous. Looked up from germline, CDR1 is SEHNR and CDR2 is FQNEAQ (reference sequence). The CDR3 contains 13 residues. V lost 2 bases, J lost 6 bases, and 9 bases lay in between. The CDR3 DNA is TGTGCCAGCAGCTTAAAGGCCCGGGATACGCAGTATTTT. Protein product: CASSLKARDTQYF.

This clonotype was found a few times. The rearrangement joins TRBV7-4 to TRBJ2-7; 10 nucleotides align to TRBD1. Losses at the gene ends were 0 bases for V and 4 bases for J; bases not matched to a gene: 3. CDR1 SGHVT and CDR2 SQSDAQ come from the germline V gene. The CDR3 covers 15 residues. The CDR3 DNA sequence: TGTGCCAGCAGCTTAGCCGGGACAGGGGCGTACGAGCAGTACTTC. Translation gives CASSLAGTGAYEQYF.

This clonotype was detected ten times or more. The rearrangement uses TRBV7-2 and TRBJ2-2; possible D gene TRBD2, 5 bases. V lost 8 bases and J lost 5, with 6 bases in between. The CDR3 has 11 residues. CDR1 is SGHTA, CDR2 FQGNSA, per germline. DNA of the CDR3: TGTGCCAGCGAGGGTACCGGGGAGCTGTTTTTT. Translating it yields CASEGTGELFF.

The chain employs TRBV29-1 and TRBJ1-1; D is unresolved. The CDR3 runs 12 residues. Per the germline V gene, CDR1 is SQVTM and CDR2 is ANQGSEA. Trimming took off 6 bases at V and 2 bases at J, with 10 bases between the two ends. CDR3 DNA: TGCAGCGTCGTGACGGACAACACTGAAGCTTTCTTT. It is translated as CSVVTDNTEAFF. The full variable domain, rest sourced from reference TRBV29-1 and TRBJ1-1, is SAVISQKPSRDICQRGTSLTIQCQVDSQVTMMFWYRQQPGQSLTLIATANQGSEATYESGFVIDKFPISRPNLTFSTLTVSNMSPEDSSIYLCSVVTDNTEAFFGQGTRLTVV.

The V gene is TRBV7-2, the J gene TRBJ1-6, with 10 positions matching TRBD1. This CDR3 has 13 amino acids. V trimming: 5 bases; J trimming: 14 bases; junction bases outside the gene matches: 6. Germline CDR1 SGHTA, CDR2 FQGNSA. CDR3 nucleotide sequence: TGTGCCAGCAGCCGGGACAGGGGCCGGACCCTCCACTTT. Translation: CASSRDRGRTLHF.